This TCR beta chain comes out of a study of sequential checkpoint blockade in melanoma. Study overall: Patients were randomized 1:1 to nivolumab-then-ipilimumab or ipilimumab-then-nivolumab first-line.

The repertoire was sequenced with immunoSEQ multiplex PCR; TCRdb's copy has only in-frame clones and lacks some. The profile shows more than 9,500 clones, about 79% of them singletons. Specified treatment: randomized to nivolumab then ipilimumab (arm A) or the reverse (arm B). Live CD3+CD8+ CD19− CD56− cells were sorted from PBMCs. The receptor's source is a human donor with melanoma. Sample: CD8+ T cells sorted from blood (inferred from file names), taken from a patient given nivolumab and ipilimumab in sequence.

The CDR3 sequence: CASGEGSSYEQYF. Written as DNA, the CDR3 is TGTGCCAGCGGGGAGGGATCCTCCTACGAGCAGTACTTC. The chain uses TRBV6-5 and TRBJ2-5; 7 positions agree with TRBD2. Judging by the DNA end, TRBJ2-7 fits better; the J call may be wrong. Germline CDR1 reads MNHEY; CDR2 reads SVGAGI. The CDR3 loop spans 13 amino acids.